The 22 T cell receptor beta chains reported below all come from one sample, sequenced in a study of T-cell reconstitution after alpha-beta-depleted transplantation in children (dated by TCRdb to the mid-2010s). Library preparation used PCR. Sequencing took place on an Illumina HiSeq 2500. To normalize quantification of the TCRbeta repertoire, the TCR libraries were built with molecular barcoding that relied on unique molecular identifiers. TCRdb reanalyzed the raw reads on its own, using fastp at Q25 for trimming and MiXCR for clone calling, and kept in-frame beta chains. CDR3 protein duplicates are merged, each entry listing the most common genes and DNA. The sample has almost 500,000 distinct CDR3 sequences on record, about an eighth of them singletons. The ten largest clones take up roughly 5.4% of the sample. The source material was PBMCs from the stem cell graft donor, sampled from the stem cell graft. Receptors were obtained from a human donor who donated a stem cell graft to a child with combined immunodeficiency.

This clonotype occurred a few times. The chain carries TRBV15 and TRBJ2-1; possible D gene TRBD2, 7 bases. The ends were cut back, 7 bases at V and 3 bases at J, with 25 bases in the middle. The CDR3 loop spans 18 amino acids. CDR1 is LNHNV, CDR2 YYDKDF, per germline (reference sequence). The CDR3: CATTGASGHTLNYNEQFF. The CDR3, as DNA: TGTGCCACCACGGGGGCTAGCGGCCATACCCTGAACTACAATGAGCAGTTCTTC.

This clonotype was detected only a few times. The J gene is TRBJ2-5, the V gene TRBV29-1; 10 bases agree with TRBD2. Germline V gene data show CDR1 as SQVTM and CDR2 as ANQGSEA. The CDR3 loop spans 14 amino acids. The junction had 3 bases not matched to a gene; V was cut back by 2 bases and J by 3 bases. The CDR3 DNA reads TGCAGCGTTGAAACTAGCGGGGAAAAAGAGACCCAGTACTTC. Translated, it gives CSVETSGEKETQYF.

The chain combines TRBV7-9 with TRBJ2-2; D is unresolved. Germline V gene data show CDR1 as SEHNR and CDR2 as FQNEAQ (reference sequence). The CDR3 runs 13 residues. Between the trimmed V and J ends, which lost 9 bases and 0 bases, there was a span of 8 bases. The CDR3 here is CASPPSNTGELFF. For the CDR3, the DNA is TGTGCCAGTCCGCCCTCGAACACCGGGGAGCTGTTTTTT. The full variable domain, rest sourced from reference TRBV7-9 and TRBJ2-2, is DTGVSQNPRHKITKRGQNVTFRCDPISEHNRLYWYRQTLGQGPEFLTYFQNEAQLEKSRLLSDRFSAERPKGSFSTLEIQRTEQGDSAMYLCASPPSNTGELFFGEGSRLTVL.

In its sample, this clonotype was seen many times. The V gene is TRBV4-3, the J gene TRBJ2-2; TRBD1 agrees at 7 bases. The germline V gene has CDR1 LGHNA and CDR2 YSLEER. The CDR3 has 15 residues. The junction had 2 bases not matched to a gene; V was cut back by 0 bases and J by 4 bases. CDR3 sequence reads: CASSQDYRGTGELFF. DNA of the CDR3: TGCGCCAGCAGCCAAGACTACAGGGGCACCGGGGAGCTGTTTTTT.

This clonotype was detected only a few times. The genes are TRBV4-1 and TRBJ1-2; maybe TRBD1 (5 bases). Germline lookup yields CDR1 MGHRA and CDR2 YSYEKL. The CDR3 consists of 15 residues. Between the trimmed V and J ends, which lost 3 bases and 1 base, there was a span of 12 bases. The CDR3 DNA is TGCGCCAGCAGCCACACACAGGATTATAACTATGGCTACACCTTC. It specifies CASSHTQDYNYGYTF.

In this sample, this clonotype turned up many times. The rearrangement joins TRBV29-1 to TRBJ1-2, with D possibly being TRBD1 (6 bases). This CDR3 comprises 12 residues. The germline V and J ends were trimmed by 5 bases and 6 bases, with 13 bases remaining between them. Germline V gene sequence: CDR1 SQVTM, CDR2 ANQGSEA. CDR3 nucleotide sequence: TGCAGCGTTTACTGGGACACCAATGGCTACACCTTC. Protein product: CSVYWDTNGYTF.

This clonotype was picked up many times. The chain employs TRBV12-3 or TRBV12-4 and TRBJ1-2; D possibly corresponds to TRBD1 (5 bases). The CDR3 has 16 residues. Trimming removed 6 bases at V and 3 bases at J, with 20 bases between. CDR3 coding DNA: TGTGCCAGCAGGCCTTCCCCGGTCTCGGGACACTATGGCTACACCTTC. It codes for CASRPSPVSGHYGYTF.

This clonotype was counted ten times or more. V and J are TRBV9 and TRBJ2-1; D might be TRBD2 (6 bases). Per the germline V gene, CDR1 is SGDLS and CDR2 is YYNGEE. V lost 0 bases to trimming and J lost 7 bases, with 14 bases between them. This CDR3 is built from 15 residues. The CDR3 DNA reads TGTGCCAGCAGCGTAGGCGGGGTATCCTCTAATGAGCAGTTCTTC. Encoded protein: CASSVGGVSSNEQFF. The full variable domain, its missing parts supplied by reference TRBV9 and TRBJ2-1, is DSGVTQTPKHLITATGQRVTLRCSPRSGDLSVYWYQQSLDQGLQFLIQYYNGEERAKGNILERFSAQQFPDLHSELNLSSLELGDSALYFCASSVGGVSSNEQFFGPGTRLTVL.

The V call is TRBV14, the J call TRBJ1-2; D gene unclear. The CDR3 consists of 16 residues. Trimming cost V 0 bases and J 5 bases, with 16 bases left between them. Germline V CDR1 and CDR2: SGHDN, FVKESK. The CDR3 protein is CASSQDISRTHYGYTF. The DNA for the CDR3 is TGTGCCAGCAGCCAAGATATATCAAGAACCCATTATGGCTACACCTTC.

This clonotype was counted many times. This chain uses TRBV12-3 or TRBV12-4 with TRBJ2-3, with TRBD2 identical over 8 bases. V gave up 4 bases and J gave up 7 bases; unmatched junction bases: 1. There are 12 residues in the CDR3. CDR3 loop: CASSWTSHTQYF. The CDR3 region has the DNA TGTGCCAGCAGTTGGACTAGCCATACGCAGTATTTT.

This clonotype has at least ten counts. The V and J genes are TRBV20-1 and TRBJ2-1; 10 bases map to TRBD1. The CDR3 has 15 residues. Germline V gene data show CDR1 as DFQATT and CDR2 as SNEGSKA (reference sequence). Unmatched junction bases numbered 13, after V lost 6 bases and J lost 8 bases. CDR3 loop: CSAPVRDRGSDEQFF. Here the CDR3 DNA reads TGCAGTGCGCCCGTCCGGGACAGGGGTTCCGATGAGCAGTTCTTC.

The sample holds a few counts of this clonotype. The J gene is TRBJ2-1, the V gene TRBV5-1, with TRBD2 matching 7 bases. Germline V gives CDR1 SGHRS, CDR2 YFSETQ. V was pared by 7 bases and J by 2 bases, with 3 bases of the junction left unmatched. This CDR3 contains 13 residues. The CDR3 DNA reads TGCGCCAGCGCGGCGGGGGCCTACAATGAGCAGTTCTTC. It is translated as CASAAGAYNEQFF.

The chain carries TRBV6-1 and TRBJ2-2, with D perhaps TRBD2 (5 bases). The CDR3 consists of 12 residues. Germline V gene sequence: CDR1 MNHNS, CDR2 SASEGT. V lost 3 bases to trimming and J lost 6 bases, with 5 bases between them. In DNA, the CDR3 is TGTGCCAGCAGTGAGAGGGCCGGGGAGCTGTTTTTT. Residues: CASSERAGELFF.

This clonotype turned up a few times. The V call is TRBV12-5, the J call TRBJ1-1; D is unclear. Trimming shortened V by 1 base and J by 5 bases, and 5 bases separated the two germline ends. Germline V gene lookup returns CDR1 LGHNT and CDR2 FRNRAP. The CDR3 contains 12 residues. The chain's CDR3 is CASGLEGTEAFF. The CDR3 bases are TGTGCTAGTGGTTTGGAGGGTACTGAAGCTTTCTTT.

The rearrangement joins TRBV3-1 to TRBJ2-7, with TRBD2 as a possible D gene (5 bases). CDR1 LGHDT and CDR2 YNNKEL come from the germline V gene (reference sequence). This CDR3 region has 13 residues. Trimming took 7 bases from V and 0 from J, leaving 10 bases between them. CDR3 bases: TGTGCCAGCACACCGGGAAGCTCCTACGAGCAGTACTTC. Translated, it gives CASTPGSSYEQYF.

The chain carries TRBV6-2 or TRBV6-3 and TRBJ2-7, with a weak D call TRBD2 (5 bases). The CDR3 loop spans 14 amino acids. Trimming removed 5 bases at V and 1 base at J, with 12 bases between. Germline V CDR1 and CDR2: MNHEY, SVGEGT. For the CDR3, the DNA is TGTGCCAGCAGTAAAGACTGGAGGTCCTACGAGCAGTACTTC. Its translation: CASSKDWRSYEQYF.

This sequence joins TRBV27 and TRBJ1-1; D remains ambiguous. V was pared by 3 bases and J by 3 bases, with 8 bases between. CDR3 size: 13 residues. Germline V gives CDR1 MNHEY, CDR2 SMNVEV (reference sequence). As DNA, the CDR3 is TGTGCCAGCAGTTTCGGGGTGTACACTGAAGCTTTCTTT. Protein product: CASSFGVYTEAFF.

This clonotype has only a few counts. J is TRBJ2-1 and V is TRBV13, with 12 positions matching TRBD2. This CDR3 is built from 15 residues. V was pared by 5 bases and J by 9 bases, with 8 bases of the junction left unmatched. Germline loops: CDR1 PRHDT, CDR2 FYEKMQ (reference sequence). Here the CDR3 reads CASSPRLAGVTEQFF. DNA for the CDR3: TGTGCCAGCAGCCCGAGACTAGCGGGAGTAACTGAGCAGTTCTTC.

The genes are TRBV25-1 and TRBJ1-1; 10 positions match TRBD1. This CDR3 comprises 17 residues. With V trimmed by 6 bases and J by 0 bases, 10 bases remained unmatched. Germline CDR1 is MGHDK and CDR2 is SYGVNS. The CDR3 DNA sequence: TGTGCCAGCAGCTCCCCCGGGACAGGGGCTTTGAACACTGAAGCTTTCTTT. Translated: CASSSPGTGALNTEAFF.

This clonotype was observed a few times. V and J are TRBV2 and TRBJ2-3, with D uncertain. The CDR3 is 13 residues long. The germline V gene encodes CDR1 SNHLY and CDR2 FYNNEI. The V end was cut by 1 base, the J end by 2 bases, with 4 bases between. The CDR3 nucleotides are TGTGCCAGCAGTGAAGTAAACACAGATACGCAGTATTTT. Translation gives CASSEVNTDTQYF.

This clonotype occurred many times. This sequence joins TRBV20-1 and TRBJ2-7; D unresolved. CDR3 size: 13 residues. The V and J ends lost 0 bases and 2 bases respectively, with 8 bases between them. Germline V CDR1 and CDR2: DFQATT, SNEGSKA (reference sequence). The CDR3 DNA reads TGCAGTGCTAGAGAGACAATTACCTACGAGCAGTACTTC. Protein: CSARETITYEQYF.

There are a few counts of this clonotype. This chain uses TRBV28 with TRBJ2-7; a weak D match, TRBD1 (6 bases). V dropped 6 bases and J dropped 4 bases, with 13 bases sitting between them. The CDR3 has 13 residues. Germline loops: CDR1 MDHEN, CDR2 SYDVKM. CDR3 region: CASRPTDRYEQYF. The CDR3 DNA sequence: TGTGCCAGCAGACCAACAGACAGGTACGAGCAGTACTTC.